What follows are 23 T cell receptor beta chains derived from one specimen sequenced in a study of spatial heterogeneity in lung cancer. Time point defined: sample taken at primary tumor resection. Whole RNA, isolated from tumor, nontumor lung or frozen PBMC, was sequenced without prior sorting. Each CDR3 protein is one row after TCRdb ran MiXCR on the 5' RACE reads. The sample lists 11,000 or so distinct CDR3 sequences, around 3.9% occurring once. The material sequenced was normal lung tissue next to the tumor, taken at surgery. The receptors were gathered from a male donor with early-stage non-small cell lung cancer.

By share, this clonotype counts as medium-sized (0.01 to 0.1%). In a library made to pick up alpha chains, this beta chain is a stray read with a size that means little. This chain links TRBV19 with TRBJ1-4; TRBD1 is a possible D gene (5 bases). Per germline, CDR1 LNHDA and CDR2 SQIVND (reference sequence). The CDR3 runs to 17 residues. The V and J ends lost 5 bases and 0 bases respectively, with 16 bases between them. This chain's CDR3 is CASSWGTRLATNEKLFF. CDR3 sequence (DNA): TGTGCCAGTAGTTGGGGCACCCGACTTGCAACTAATGAAAAACTGTTTTTT.

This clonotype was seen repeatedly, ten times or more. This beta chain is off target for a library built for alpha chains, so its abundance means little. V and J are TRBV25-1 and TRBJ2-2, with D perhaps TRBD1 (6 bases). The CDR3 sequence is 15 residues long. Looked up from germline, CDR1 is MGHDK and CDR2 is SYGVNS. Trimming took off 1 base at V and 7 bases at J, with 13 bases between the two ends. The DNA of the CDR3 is TGTGCCAGCAGTGAATCCAGGGGACGTGACGGGGAGCTGTTTTTT. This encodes CASSESRGRDGELFF.

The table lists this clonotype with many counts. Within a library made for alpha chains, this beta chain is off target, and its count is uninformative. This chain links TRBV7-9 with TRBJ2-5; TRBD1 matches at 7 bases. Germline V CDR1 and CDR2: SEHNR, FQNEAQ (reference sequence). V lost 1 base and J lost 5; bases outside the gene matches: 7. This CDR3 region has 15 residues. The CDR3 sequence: CASSLVHRGKETQYF. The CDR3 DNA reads TGTGCCAGCAGCTTAGTGCACAGGGGCAAGGAGACCCAGTACTTC. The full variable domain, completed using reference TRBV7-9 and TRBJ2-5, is DTGVSQNPRHKITKRGQNVTFRCDPISEHNRLYWYRQTLGQGPEFLTYFQNEAQLEKSRLLSDRFSAERPKGSFSTLEIQRTEQGDSAMYLCASSLVHRGKETQYFGPGTRLLVL.

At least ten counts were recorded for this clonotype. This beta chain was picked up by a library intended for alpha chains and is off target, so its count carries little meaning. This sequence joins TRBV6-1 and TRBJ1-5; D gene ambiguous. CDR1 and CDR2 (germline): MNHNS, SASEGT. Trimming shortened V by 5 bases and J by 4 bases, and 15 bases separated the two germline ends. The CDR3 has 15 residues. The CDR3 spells CASSKQWTDNQPQHF. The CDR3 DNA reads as TGTGCCAGCAGTAAGCAATGGACGGATAATCAGCCCCAGCATTTT.

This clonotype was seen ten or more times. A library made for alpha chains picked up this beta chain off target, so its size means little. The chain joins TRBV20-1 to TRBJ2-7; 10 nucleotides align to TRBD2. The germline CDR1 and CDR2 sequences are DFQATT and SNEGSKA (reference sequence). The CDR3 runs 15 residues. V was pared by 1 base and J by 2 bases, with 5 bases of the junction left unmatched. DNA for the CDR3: TGCAGTGCTAGAGGTAGCGGGGGGCTTACCTACGAGCAGTACTTC. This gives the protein CSARGSGGLTYEQYF.

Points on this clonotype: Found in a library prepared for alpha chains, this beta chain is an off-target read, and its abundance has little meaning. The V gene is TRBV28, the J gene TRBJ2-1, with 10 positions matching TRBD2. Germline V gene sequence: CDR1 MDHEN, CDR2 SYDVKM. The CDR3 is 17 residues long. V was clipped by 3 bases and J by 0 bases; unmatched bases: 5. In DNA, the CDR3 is TGTGCCAGCAGTTTCCCTATAGCGGGGGGCTCCTACAATGAGCAGTTCTTC. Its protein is CASSFPIAGGSYNEQFF.

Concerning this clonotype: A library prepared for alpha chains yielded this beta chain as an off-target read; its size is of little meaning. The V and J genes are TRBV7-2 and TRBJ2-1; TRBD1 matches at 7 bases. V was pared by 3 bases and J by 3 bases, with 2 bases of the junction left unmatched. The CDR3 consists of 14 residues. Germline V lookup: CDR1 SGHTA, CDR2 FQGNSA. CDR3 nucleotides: TGTGCCAGCAGCTTGGGGACAGACTACAATGAGCAGTTCTTC. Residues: CASSLGTDYNEQFF.

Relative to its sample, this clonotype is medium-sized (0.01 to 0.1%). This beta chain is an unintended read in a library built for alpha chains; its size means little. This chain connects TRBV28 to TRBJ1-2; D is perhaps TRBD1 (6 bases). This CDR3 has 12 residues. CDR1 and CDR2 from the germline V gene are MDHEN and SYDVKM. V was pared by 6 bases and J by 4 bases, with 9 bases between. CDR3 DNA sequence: TGTGCCAGCAGCCGGACAGCCTATGGCTACACCTTC. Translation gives CASSRTAYGYTF.

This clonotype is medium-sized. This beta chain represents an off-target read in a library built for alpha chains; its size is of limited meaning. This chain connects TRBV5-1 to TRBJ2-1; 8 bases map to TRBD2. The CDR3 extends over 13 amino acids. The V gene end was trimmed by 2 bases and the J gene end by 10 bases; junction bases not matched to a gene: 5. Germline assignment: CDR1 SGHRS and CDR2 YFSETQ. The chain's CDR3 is CASSFAGGGEQFF. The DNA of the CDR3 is TGCGCCAGCAGCTTTGCGGGAGGAGGAGAGCAGTTCTTC.

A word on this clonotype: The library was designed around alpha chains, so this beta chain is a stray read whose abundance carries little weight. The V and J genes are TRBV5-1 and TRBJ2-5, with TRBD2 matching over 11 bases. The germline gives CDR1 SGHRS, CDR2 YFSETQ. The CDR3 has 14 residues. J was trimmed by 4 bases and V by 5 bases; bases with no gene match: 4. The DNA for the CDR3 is TGCGCCAGCAGGGCCGGGACTAGCGGAGAGACCCAGTACTTC. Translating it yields CASRAGTSGETQYF.

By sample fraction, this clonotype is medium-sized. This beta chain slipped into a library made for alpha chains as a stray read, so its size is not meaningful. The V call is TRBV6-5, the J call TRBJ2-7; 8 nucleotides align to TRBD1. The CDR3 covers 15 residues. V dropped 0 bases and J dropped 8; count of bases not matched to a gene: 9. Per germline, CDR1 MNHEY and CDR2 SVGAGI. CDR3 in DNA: TGTGCCAGCAGTTACTCGAGGGCAGGGGGCGATAAGCAGTACTTC. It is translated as CASSYSRAGGDKQYF.

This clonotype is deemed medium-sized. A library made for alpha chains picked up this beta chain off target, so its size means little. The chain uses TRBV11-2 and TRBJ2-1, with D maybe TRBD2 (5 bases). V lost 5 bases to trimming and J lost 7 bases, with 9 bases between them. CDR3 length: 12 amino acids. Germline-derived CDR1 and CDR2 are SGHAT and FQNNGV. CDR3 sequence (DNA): TGTGCCAGCAGCACATCGGGGAATGAGCAGTTCTTC. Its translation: CASSTSGNEQFF. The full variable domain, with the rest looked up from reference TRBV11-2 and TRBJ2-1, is EAGVAQSPRYKIIEKRQSVAFWCNPISGHATLYWYQQILGQGPKLLIQFQNNGVVDDSQLPKDRFSAERLKGVDSTLKIQPAKLEDSAVYLCASSTSGNEQFFGPGTRLTVL.

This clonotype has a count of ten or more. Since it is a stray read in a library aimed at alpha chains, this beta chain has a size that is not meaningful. The chain's CDR3 is CASSSIGTQETQYF. The CDR3 DNA reads TGTGCCAGCAGCTCAATTGGGACACAAGAGACCCAGTACTTC. The gene calls are TRBV7-6 and TRBJ2-5, with D perhaps matching TRBD1 (6 bases). Germline V gene sequence: CDR1 SGHVS, CDR2 FNYEAQ. V lost 4 bases to trimming and J lost 2 bases, with 11 bases between them. The CDR3 loop spans 14 amino acids.

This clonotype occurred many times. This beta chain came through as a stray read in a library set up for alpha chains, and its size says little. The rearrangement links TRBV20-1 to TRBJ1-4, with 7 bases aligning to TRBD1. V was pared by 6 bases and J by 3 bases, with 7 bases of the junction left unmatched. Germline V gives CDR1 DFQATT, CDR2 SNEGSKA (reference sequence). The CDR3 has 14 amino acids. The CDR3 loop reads CSARSGTANEKLFF. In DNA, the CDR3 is TGCAGTGCAAGAAGCGGGACAGCTAATGAAAAACTGTTTTTT.

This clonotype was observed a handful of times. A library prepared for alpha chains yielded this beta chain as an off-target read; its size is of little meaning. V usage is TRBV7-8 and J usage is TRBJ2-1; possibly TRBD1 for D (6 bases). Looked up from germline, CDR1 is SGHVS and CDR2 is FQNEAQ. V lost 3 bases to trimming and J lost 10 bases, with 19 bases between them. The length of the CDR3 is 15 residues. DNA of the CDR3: TGTGCCAGCAGCTTCCCGGGACACTCAAGGGGAGAGCAGTTCTTC. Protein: CASSFPGHSRGEQFF.

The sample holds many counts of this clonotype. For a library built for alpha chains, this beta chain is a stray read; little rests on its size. CDR3 amino acids: CAWSVWGTNQPQHF. The CDR3 DNA reads as TGTGCCTGGAGTGTGTGGGGTACCAATCAGCCCCAGCATTTT. The chain employs TRBV30 and TRBJ1-5; D call uncertain. The V and J ends lost 0 bases and 3 bases respectively, with 9 bases between them. The CDR3 spans 14 residues. The germline V gene encodes CDR1 GTSNPN and CDR2 SVGIG (reference sequence). The whole variable domain, remainder taken from reference TRBV30 and TRBJ1-5, is SQTIHQWPATLVQPVGSPLSLECTVEGTSNPNLYWYRQAAGRGLQLLFYSVGIGQISSEVPQNLSASRPQDRQFILSSKKLLLSDSGFYLCAWSVWGTNQPQHFGDGTRLSIL.

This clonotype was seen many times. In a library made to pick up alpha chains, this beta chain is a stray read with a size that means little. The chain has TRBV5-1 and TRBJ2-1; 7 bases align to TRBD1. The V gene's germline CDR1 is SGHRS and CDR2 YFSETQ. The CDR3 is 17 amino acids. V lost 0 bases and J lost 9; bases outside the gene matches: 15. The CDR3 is CASSLALILTGAGEQFF. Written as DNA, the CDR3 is TGCGCCAGCAGCTTGGCTCTGATCCTCACAGGGGCCGGTGAGCAGTTCTTC.

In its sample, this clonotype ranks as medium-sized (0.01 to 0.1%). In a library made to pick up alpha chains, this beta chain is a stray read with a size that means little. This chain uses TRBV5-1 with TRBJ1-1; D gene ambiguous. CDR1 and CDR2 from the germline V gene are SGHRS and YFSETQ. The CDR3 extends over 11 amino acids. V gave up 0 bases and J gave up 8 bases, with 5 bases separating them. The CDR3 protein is CASSLGLEAFF. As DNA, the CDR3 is TGCGCCAGCAGCTTGGGGCTGGAAGCTTTCTTT.

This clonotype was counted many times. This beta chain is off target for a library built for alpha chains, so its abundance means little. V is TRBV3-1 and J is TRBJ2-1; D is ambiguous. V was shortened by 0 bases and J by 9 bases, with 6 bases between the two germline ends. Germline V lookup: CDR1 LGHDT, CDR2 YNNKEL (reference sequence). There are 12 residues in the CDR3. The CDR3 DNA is TGTGCCAGCAGCCAAGATATCAGTGAGCAGTTCTTC. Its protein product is CASSQDISEQFF.

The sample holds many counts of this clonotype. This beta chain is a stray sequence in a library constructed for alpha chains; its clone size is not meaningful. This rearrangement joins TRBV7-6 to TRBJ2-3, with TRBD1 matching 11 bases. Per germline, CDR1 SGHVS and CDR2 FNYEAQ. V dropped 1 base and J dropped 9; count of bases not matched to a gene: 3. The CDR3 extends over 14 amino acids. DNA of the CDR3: TGTGCCAGCAGCTTAGGGACAGGGGGCCAAACGCAGTATTTT. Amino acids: CASSLGTGGQTQYF.

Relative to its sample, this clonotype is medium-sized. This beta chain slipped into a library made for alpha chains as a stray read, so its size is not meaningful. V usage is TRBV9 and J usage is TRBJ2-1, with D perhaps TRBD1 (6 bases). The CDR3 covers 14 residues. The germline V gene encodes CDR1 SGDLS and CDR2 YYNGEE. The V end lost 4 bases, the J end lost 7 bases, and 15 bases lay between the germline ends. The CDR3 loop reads CASSPPRGHNEQFF. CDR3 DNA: TGTGCCAGCAGCCCACCCAGGGGCCATAATGAGCAGTTCTTC.

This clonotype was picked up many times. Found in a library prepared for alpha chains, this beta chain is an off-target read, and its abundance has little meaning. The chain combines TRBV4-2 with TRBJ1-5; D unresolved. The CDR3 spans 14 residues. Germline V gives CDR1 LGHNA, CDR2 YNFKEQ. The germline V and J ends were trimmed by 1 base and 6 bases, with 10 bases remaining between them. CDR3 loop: CASSQAGSVQPQHF. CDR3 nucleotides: TGTGCCAGCAGCCAAGCGGGTTCGGTTCAGCCCCAGCATTTT.

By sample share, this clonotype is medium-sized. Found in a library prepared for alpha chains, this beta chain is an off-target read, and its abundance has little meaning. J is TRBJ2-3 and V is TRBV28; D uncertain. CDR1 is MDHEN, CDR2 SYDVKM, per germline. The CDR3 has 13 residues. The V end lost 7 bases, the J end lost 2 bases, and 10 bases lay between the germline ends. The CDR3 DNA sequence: TGTGCCAGCACCACATATCTCACAGATACGCAGTATTTT. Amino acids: CASTTYLTDTQYF.